Each of the 19 T cell receptor beta chains below was sequenced from the same sample in a study of blood T cell repertoires in COVID-19 (dated by TCRdb to about 2020). Library prep was done by the immunoSEQ multiplex PCR assay. In TCRdb, the immuneACCESS table is reduced to in-frame sequences with V and J assigned. These tables do not hold every clone; where another copy was compared, an unresolved V gene accounts for under half, and the others remain unexplained. Present in this sample are around 400,000 clones, more than 75% of which were seen just once. The biggest ten clones account for roughly 2% of the sample. Sequencing used peripheral blood. The source of these receptors is a woman aged 55-75 years with COVID-19, enrolled during active disease.

The chain combines TRBV11-2 with TRBJ2-2; unclear D gene. The CDR3 is 16 amino acids. V was cut by 5 bases and J by 7 bases, with 20 bases left in between. Germline CDR1 and CDR2: SGHAT and FQNNGV. The CDR3 DNA reads TGTGCCAGCAGCGGGTGGGCGTTCGATGGTGGCGGGGAGCTGTTTTTT. This translates into CASSGWAFDGGGELFF.

This clone has more than one count but fewer than ten. The CDR3 spells CASRIQGKRSYEQYF. The CDR3 nucleotides read TGTGCCAGCAGAATACAGGGGAAGAGGTCCTACGAGCAGTACTTC. The chain carries TRBV2 and TRBJ2-7, with TRBD1 matching 7 bases. Germline V gene data show CDR1 as SNHLY and CDR2 as FYNNEI. V gave up 6 bases and J gave up 1 base; unmatched junction bases: 9. CDR3 length equals 15 residues.

The gene calls are TRBV30 and TRBJ1-1, with D unresolved. Germline-derived CDR1 and CDR2 are GTSNPN and SVGIG (reference sequence). The ends were cut back, 2 bases at V and 4 bases at J, with 11 bases in the middle. The CDR3 length is 13 residues. The CDR3 spells CAWSTRSRTEAFF. CDR3 bases: TGTGCCTGGAGTACAAGGAGTCGCACTGAAGCTTTCTTT.

Here the CDR3 reads CASSEEGFTEAFF. The CDR3 region has the DNA TGTGCCAGCAGTGAAGAGGGGTTCACTGAAGCTTTCTTT. The chain combines TRBV6-1 with TRBJ1-1; the D gene is possibly TRBD1 (5 bases). The length of the CDR3 is 13 residues. Deletions cut 1 base from V and 4 bases from J, with 7 bases between. Looked up from germline, CDR1 is MNHNS and CDR2 is SASEGT.

The CDR3 here is CASSPKGGGYNEQFF. DNA of the CDR3: TGTGCCAGCTCCCCTAAGGGGGGGGGCTACAATGAGCAGTTCTTC. This rearrangement joins TRBV7-3 to TRBJ2-1, with a tentative D call TRBD2 (7 bases). The CDR3 is 15 residues long. Trimming left V 8 bases short and J 3 bases short, with 17 bases between. In germline, CDR1 is SGHTA, CDR2 FQGTGA.

The V call is TRBV19, the J call TRBJ2-1, with D possibly matching TRBD1 (5 bases). The germline gives CDR1 LNHDA, CDR2 SQIVND (reference sequence). The CDR3 runs 14 residues. The ends were cut back, 7 bases at V and 5 bases at J, with 15 bases in the middle. Here the CDR3 DNA reads TGTGCCAGTACGTGGGGCCCTATACACAATGAGCAGTTCTTC. Its translation: CASTWGPIHNEQFF.

The rearrangement links TRBV2 to TRBJ2-3; TRBD2 matches 11 bases. V dropped 4 bases and J dropped 6; count of bases not matched to a gene: 6. Per germline, CDR1 SNHLY and CDR2 FYNNEI. This CDR3 has 15 amino acids. The DNA for the CDR3 is TGTGCCAGCAGTGTAAATAGCGGGGGGGTGGATACGCAGTATTTT. Its protein product is CASSVNSGGVDTQYF. Combining the CDR3 with reference TRBV2 and TRBJ2-3 gives the whole variable domain EPEVTQTPSHQVTQMGQEVILRCVPISNHLYFYWYRQILGQKVEFLVSFYNNEISEKSEIFDDQFSVERPDGSNFTLKIRSTKLEDSAMYFCASSVNSGGVDTQYFGPGTRLTVL.

The CDR3 protein is CASSSGQLGSYEQYF. The DNA of the CDR3 is TGTGCCAGCAGTTCGGGACAGCTTGGCTCCTACGAGCAGTACTTC. The J gene is TRBJ2-7, the V gene TRBV28; 7 positions agree with TRBD1. Per the germline V gene, CDR1 is MDHEN and CDR2 is SYDVKM. The CDR3 has 15 amino acids. With V trimmed by 4 bases and J by 0 bases, 6 bases remained unmatched.

The chain combines TRBV24-1 with TRBJ1-1; 8 positions agree with TRBD1. Looked up from germline, CDR1 is KGHDR and CDR2 is SFDVKD. V lost 2 bases and J lost 1; bases outside the gene matches: 2. The CDR3 sequence is 15 residues long. This chain's CDR3 is CATSDSRGRNTEAFF. For the CDR3, the DNA is TGTGCCACCAGTGATTCCAGGGGGCGGAACACTGAAGCTTTCTTT.

This rearrangement joins TRBV5-1 to TRBJ1-1; D not certain. Germline V CDR1 and CDR2: SGHRS, YFSETQ. The CDR3 contains 18 residues. The V end was cut by 3 bases, the J end by 0 bases, with 21 bases between. The CDR3 protein is CASSSGAGKRPMNTEAFF. The CDR3, as DNA: TGCGCCAGCAGCTCCGGCGCAGGAAAAAGACCAATGAACACTGAAGCTTTCTTT.

The chain carries TRBV7-3 and TRBJ1-2; TRBD1 aligns across 9 bases. Germline assignment: CDR1 SGHTA and CDR2 FQGTGA. Germline trimming cut 5 bases from V and 2 bases from J; bases unmatched to any gene: 9. The CDR3 sequence is 16 residues long. CDR3 in amino acids: CASSPTGQGLNYGYTF. Written as DNA, the CDR3 is TGTGCCAGCAGCCCAACCGGACAGGGGTTGAACTATGGCTACACCTTC.

The chain has TRBV9 and TRBJ2-1; 10 bases fit TRBD2. The germline CDR1 and CDR2 sequences are SGDLS and YYNGEE. This CDR3 is built from 15 residues. V trimming: 5 bases; J trimming: 8 bases; junction bases outside the gene matches: 10. CDR3 sequence: CASSSAGGSWDEQFF. The DNA for the CDR3 is TGTGCCAGCAGTTCAGCGGGGGGGAGTTGGGATGAGCAGTTCTTC.

The chain links TRBV18 to TRBJ2-1; D might be TRBD2 (7 bases). Germline V lookup: CDR1 KGHSH, CDR2 LQKENI. V was trimmed by 3 bases and J by 15 bases, leaving 21 bases between them. The CDR3 runs 14 residues. CDR3 coding DNA: TGTGCCAGCTCACCTATTAGCACCACGGGGGGCCCGTTCTTC. Its protein product is CASSPISTTGGPFF.

This clone has only a few counts. The rearrangement joins TRBV7-9 to TRBJ1-2, with TRBD1 identical over 7 bases. Germline V CDR1 and CDR2: SEHNR, FQNEAQ (reference sequence). This CDR3 is 9 amino acids long. The V and J ends lost 9 bases and 11 bases, in that order; junction bases with no gene match: 3. CDR3 sequence: CARDRRYTF. DNA of the CDR3: TGTGCCAGGGACAGGAGATACACCTTC. Looking up the rest from reference TRBV7-9 and TRBJ1-2 gives the full variable domain: DTGVSQNPRHKITKRGQNVTFRCDPISEHNRLYWYRQTLGQGPEFLTYFQNEAQLEKSRLLSDRFSAERPKGSFSTLEIQRTEQGDSAMYLCARDRRYTFGSGTRLTVV.

The chain is built from TRBV19 and TRBJ2-7, with 8 positions matching TRBD2. From germline, CDR1 is LNHDA and CDR2 SQIVND (reference sequence). The CDR3 extends over 16 amino acids. Trimming removed 1 base from V and 0 bases from J; junction bases left unmatched: 5. The chain's CDR3 is CASSIAAGGSSYEQYF. CDR3 sequence (DNA): TGTGCCAGTAGTATAGCGGCGGGGGGTAGCTCCTACGAGCAGTACTTC.

The V call is TRBV28, the J call TRBJ1-1; 7 bases are shared with TRBD1. There are 12 residues in the CDR3. Looked up from germline, CDR1 is MDHEN and CDR2 is SYDVKM. V shed 6 bases and J 10 bases; nucleotides not matched to a gene: 8. The CDR3 DNA follows: TGTGCCAGCAGCGTACAGGGGCGCGGAGCTTTCTTT. Translated, it gives CASSVQGRGAFF. Full variable domain (rest looked up from reference TRBV28 and TRBJ1-1): DVKVTQSSRYLVKRTGEKVFLECVQDMDHENMFWYRQDPGLGLRLIYFSYDVKMKEKGDIPEGYSVSREKKERFSLILESASTNQTSMYLCASSVQGRGAFFGQGTRLTVV.

The chain recombines TRBV4-1 with TRBJ2-2, with D perhaps matching TRBD2 (5 bases). The V gene's germline CDR1 is MGHRA and CDR2 YSYEKL. V lost 1 base, J lost 1 base, and 13 bases lay in between. The CDR3 has 17 amino acids. CDR3 protein: CASSQGWSGRNTGELFF. The CDR3 DNA follows: TGCGCCAGCAGCCAAGGGTGGAGCGGAAGGAACACCGGGGAGCTGTTTTTT.

The chain combines TRBV6-5 with TRBJ2-1, with a weak D call TRBD1 (7 bases). This CDR3 contains 15 residues. Trimming left V 7 bases short and J 3 bases short, with 16 bases between. Germline CDR1 is MNHEY and CDR2 is SVGAGI. The chain's CDR3 is CASTTSQGGYNEQFF. For the CDR3, the DNA is TGTGCCAGCACTACATCCCAGGGGGGCTACAATGAGCAGTTCTTC.

The chain carries TRBV19 and TRBJ1-1; tentative D call: TRBD1 (5 bases). With 6 bases removed from V and 4 bases from J, the gap between germline ends came to 15 bases. This CDR3 comprises 14 residues. In germline, CDR1 is LNHDA, CDR2 SQIVND (reference sequence). This chain's CDR3 is CASSLRGGPTEAFF. CDR3 coding DNA: TGTGCCAGTAGCCTTCGGGGGGGACCCACTGAAGCTTTCTTT.